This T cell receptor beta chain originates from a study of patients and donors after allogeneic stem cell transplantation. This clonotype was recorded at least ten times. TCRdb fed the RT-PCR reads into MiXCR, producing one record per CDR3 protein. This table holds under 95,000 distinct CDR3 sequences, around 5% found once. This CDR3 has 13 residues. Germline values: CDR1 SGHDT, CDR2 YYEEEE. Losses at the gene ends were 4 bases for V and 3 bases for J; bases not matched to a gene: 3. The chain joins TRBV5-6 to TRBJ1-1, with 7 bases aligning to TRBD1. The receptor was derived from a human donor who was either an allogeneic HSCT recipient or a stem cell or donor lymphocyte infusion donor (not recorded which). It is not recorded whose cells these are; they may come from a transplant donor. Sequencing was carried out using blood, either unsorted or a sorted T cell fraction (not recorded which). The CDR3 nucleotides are TGTGCCAGCAGCCTAGGACAGGACACTGAAGCTTTCTTT. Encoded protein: CASSLGQDTEAFF.